These 27 T cell receptor beta chains were sequenced from one sample in a study of CD8+ T cells in alopecia areata. Treatment: oral pan-JAK inhibitor, 5-10 mg twice daily. The sequencing template was cDNA reverse transcribed from extracted RNA. Some clones are missing from TCRdb's copy, which holds only in-frame ones; the method was immunoSEQ multiplex PCR. The top ten clones hold about 17% of a sample with around 100,000 clones, 60% of them seen once. Specimen: CD8+ T cells sorted from blood, collected at roughly week 58, from a patient treated with tofacitinib. The receptors shown here come from a human donor with alopecia areata.

The chain is built from TRBV30 and TRBJ1-5; D is ambiguous. The CDR3 spans 15 residues. Germline CDR1 GTSNPN, CDR2 SVGIG (reference sequence). V was shortened by 2 bases and J by 5 bases, with 16 bases between the two germline ends. The CDR3 sequence: CAWSSGSAGYQPQHF. CDR3 sequence (DNA): TGTGCCTGGAGTTCGGGCTCGGCGGGTTATCAGCCCCAGCATTTT.

J is TRBJ1-2 and V is TRBV29-1; D gene unclear. CDR3 length equals 11 residues. Per the germline V gene, CDR1 is SQVTM and CDR2 is ANQGSEA. V was trimmed by 5 bases and J by 4 bases, leaving 8 bases between them. The CDR3 DNA follows: TGCAGCGTTTTTACTCTCTATGGCTACACCTTC. Its protein product is CSVFTLYGYTF. Looking up the rest from reference TRBV29-1 and TRBJ1-2 gives the full variable domain: SAVISQKPSRDICQRGTSLTIQCQVDSQVTMMFWYRQQPGQSLTLIATANQGSEATYESGFVIDKFPISRPNLTFSTLTVSNMSPEDSSIYLCSVFTLYGYTFGSGTRLTVV.

In its sample, this clone was seen once. This CDR3 is CASSPGKGGYTF. DNA of the CDR3: TGTGCCAGCAGCCCAGGGAAGGGCGGCTACACCTTC. The chain links TRBV7-9 to TRBJ1-2; tentatively, D is TRBD1 (5 bases). CDR3 length: 12 residues. V lost 5 bases to trimming and J lost 8 bases, with 12 bases between them. In germline, CDR1 is SEHNR, CDR2 FQNEAQ (reference sequence).

This clone occurred once. This chain joins TRBV19 and TRBJ2-5; 7 nucleotides align to TRBD2. CDR1 is LNHDA, CDR2 SQIVND, per germline (reference sequence). The CDR3 sequence is 14 residues long. V was clipped by 6 bases and J by 3 bases; unmatched bases: 7. In DNA, the CDR3 is TGTGCCAGTAGGAAGGGAGGGTTAGAAGAGACCCAGTACTTC. Amino acids: CASRKGGLEETQYF.

V and J are TRBV4-2 and TRBJ2-7; 9 bases are shared with TRBD1. With 5 bases clipped from V and 4 bases from J, the junction kept 12 bases outside the gene matches. This CDR3 is built from 16 residues. From germline, CDR1 is LGHNA and CDR2 YNFKEQ. CDR3 loop: CASSSTTGGGMYEQYF. CDR3 nucleotide sequence: TGTGCCAGCAGCTCAACGACAGGGGGGGGCATGTACGAGCAGTACTTC.

The rearrangement links TRBV20-1 to TRBJ1-1; D remains ambiguous. This CDR3 is 9 amino acids long. Trimming shortened V by 5 bases and J by 12 bases, and 10 bases separated the two germline ends. CDR1 is DFQATT, CDR2 SNEGSKA, per germline (reference sequence). The CDR3 DNA reads as TGCAGTGCTGCCCACCCGCCTTTCTTT. Its translation: CSAAHPPFF.

The chain has TRBV16 and TRBJ1-2; D ambiguous. Deletions cut 0 bases from V and 3 bases from J, with 2 bases between. The germline gives CDR1 KGHSY, CDR2 FQNENV. The CDR3 totals 12 residues. The CDR3 sequence is CASSQSDYGYTF. The CDR3 DNA reads TGTGCCAGCAGCCAATCTGACTATGGCTACACCTTC.

This chain uses TRBV6-5 with TRBJ2-1, with TRBD1 matching over 7 bases. Germline V CDR1 and CDR2: MNHEY, SVGAGI. Losses at the gene ends were 2 bases for V and 3 bases for J; bases not matched to a gene: 7. The CDR3 spans 16 residues. The chain's CDR3 is CASSYVWTGRYNEQFF. The CDR3 DNA reads TGTGCCAGCAGTTACGTGTGGACAGGCCGCTACAATGAGCAGTTCTTC.

The rearrangement uses TRBV9 and TRBJ2-3; no reliable D call. Deletions cut 5 bases from V and 1 base from J, with 2 bases between. Germline V lookup: CDR1 SGDLS, CDR2 YYNGEE. The CDR3 has 11 amino acids. The CDR3 protein is CASRGTDTQYF. CDR3 nucleotides: TGTGCCAGCAGGGGCACAGATACGCAGTATTTT.

The rearrangement uses TRBV7-6 and TRBJ2-2; the D gene is possibly TRBD2 (5 bases). Germline V lookup: CDR1 SGHVS, CDR2 FNYEAQ. Trimming removed 5 bases from V and 5 bases from J, with 6 bases in between. This CDR3 has 12 amino acids. CDR3 bases: TGTGCCAGCAGCCCGGGGACCGGGGAGCTGTTTTTT. Its protein product is CASSPGTGELFF.

This clone was seen a few times. This chain uses TRBV19 with TRBJ2-2, with D possibly TRBD1 on 5 matching bases. This CDR3 has 14 residues. Germline CDR1 is LNHDA and CDR2 is SQIVND (reference sequence). V shed 7 bases and J shed 5 bases, with 14 bases lying between them. This chain's CDR3 is CASIQGWGTGELFF. CDR3 DNA sequence: TGTGCCAGTATTCAGGGATGGGGTACCGGGGAGCTGTTTTTT.

The J gene is TRBJ2-7, the V gene TRBV6-5, with no clear D. V lost 6 bases and J lost 1, with 10 bases in between. The germline CDR1 and CDR2 sequences are MNHEY and SVGAGI. This CDR3 is built from 13 residues. Here the CDR3 reads CASSRSVSYEQYF. Written as DNA, the CDR3 is TGTGCCAGCAGCCGATCTGTTTCCTACGAGCAGTACTTC.

The chain employs TRBV6-1 and TRBJ2-4; the D gene is possibly TRBD2 (7 bases). V was clipped by 3 bases and J by 8 bases, with 23 bases between them. The germline CDR1 and CDR2 sequences are MNHNS and SASEGT. This CDR3 has 17 residues. CDR3 in DNA: TGTGCCAGCAGTGACATCCGGCGGGGGCCCCGGGGGGACATTCAGTACTTC. Its protein product is CASSDIRRGPRGDIQYF.

Comments on this clone: Other nucleotide sequences from this sample produce the same CDR3. This chain connects TRBV2 to TRBJ1-1; possible D gene TRBD1, 5 bases. Trimming left V 6 bases short and J 4 bases short, with 6 bases between. The CDR3 covers 11 residues. CDR1 and CDR2 (germline): SNHLY, FYNNEI. CDR3 coding DNA: TGTGCCAGCAGGGGGGGCACTGAAGCTTTCTTT. It translates to CASRGGTEAFF.

This clone was seen ten or more times. V is TRBV19 and J is TRBJ1-2; possibly TRBD1 for D (6 bases). The V gene lost 3 bases and the J gene lost 6 bases, with 14 bases spanning the gap. From germline, CDR1 is LNHDA and CDR2 SQIVND (reference sequence). This CDR3 contains 14 residues. The CDR3 region has the DNA TGTGCCAGTAGTATGAACCCTCAGGGGCATGGCTACACCTTC. The encoded protein is CASSMNPQGHGYTF.

V and J are TRBV13 and TRBJ1-5, with TRBD1 matching over 7 bases. Germline assignment: CDR1 PRHDT and CDR2 FYEKMQ (reference sequence). The junction had 6 bases not matched to a gene; V was cut back by 0 bases and J by 4 bases. The CDR3 consists of 16 residues. The chain's CDR3 is CASSLGRPGGNQPQHF. For the CDR3, the DNA is TGTGCCAGCAGCTTAGGCCGCCCAGGGGGAAATCAGCCCCAGCATTTT.

As DNA, the CDR3 is TGTGCCAGTAGTATCGGAGGGCTCGATACCGGGGAGCTGTTTTTT. Translation: CASSIGGLDTGELFF. The chain combines TRBV19 with TRBJ2-2; possible D gene TRBD2, 6 bases. V shed 3 bases and J shed 5 bases, with 13 bases lying between them. This CDR3 is built from 15 residues. Germline loops: CDR1 LNHDA, CDR2 SQIVND (reference sequence).

The chain recombines TRBV7-8 with TRBJ1-5, with D possibly matching TRBD1 (6 bases). The CDR3 is made up of 15 amino acids. The V end was cut by 4 bases, the J end by 9 bases, with 19 bases between. The germline V gene encodes CDR1 SGHVS and CDR2 FQNEAQ. The CDR3 DNA sequence: TGTGCCAGCAGCTCCAGGGACACACCAGGTGGGCCCCAGCATTTT. It yields the protein CASSSRDTPGGPQHF.

This chain joins TRBV19 and TRBJ2-7, with a tentative D call TRBD1 (6 bases). The CDR3 has 14 amino acids. Deletions cut 5 bases from V and 6 bases from J, with 17 bases between. From germline, CDR1 is LNHDA and CDR2 SQIVND (reference sequence). The CDR3: CASSFQGQPAEQYF. The CDR3 DNA reads as TGTGCCAGTAGTTTCCAGGGGCAGCCCGCCGAGCAGTACTTC.

The chain couples TRBV7-9 to TRBJ2-5; unclear D gene. Between the trimmed V and J ends, which lost 1 base and 6 bases, there was a span of 9 bases. Germline V gene sequence: CDR1 SEHNR, CDR2 FQNEAQ (reference sequence). This CDR3 is 13 amino acids long. CDR3 DNA: TGTGCCAGCAGCTTAGTATTCAGAAAGACCCAGTACTTC. Translating it yields CASSLVFRKTQYF.

J is TRBJ2-1 and V is TRBV18, with TRBD2 matching 11 bases. CDR1 and CDR2 from the germline V gene are KGHSH and LQKENI. This CDR3 region has 14 residues. V shed 6 bases and J 4 bases; nucleotides not matched to a gene: 2. The CDR3 DNA sequence: TGTGCCAGCTCTACTAGCGGGGGATACAATGAGCAGTTCTTC. It encodes CASSTSGGYNEQFF.

The chain recombines TRBV19 with TRBJ1-5; D gene uncertain. Germline loops: CDR1 LNHDA, CDR2 SQIVND (reference sequence). Trimming shortened V by 2 bases and J by 1 base, and 6 bases separated the two germline ends. The CDR3 spans 14 residues. Written as DNA, the CDR3 is TGTGCCAGTAGTATATCAGACAGCAATCAGCCCCAGCATTTT. Protein product: CASSISDSNQPQHF.

The chain recombines TRBV6-5 with TRBJ2-7, with TRBD1 matching 7 bases. CDR3 size: 15 residues. Germline CDR1 and CDR2: MNHEY and SVGAGI. V trimming: 6 bases; J trimming: 2 bases; junction bases outside the gene matches: 10. This CDR3 reads CASSNRDSLTYEQYF. The CDR3 DNA reads as TGTGCCAGCAGCAACCGGGACAGTCTAACCTACGAGCAGTACTTC.

The chain couples TRBV30 to TRBJ1-2; weak D call: TRBD1 (5 bases). Between the trimmed V and J ends, which lost 2 bases and 3 bases, there was a span of 10 bases. CDR1 and CDR2 from the germline V gene are GTSNPN and SVGIG (reference sequence). The CDR3 sequence is 13 residues long. The CDR3 bases are TGTGCCTGGAGTTTCGCGGGGGACTATGGCTACACCTTC. Protein product: CAWSFAGDYGYTF. Drawing the rest from reference TRBV30 and TRBJ1-2, the complete variable domain is SQTIHQWPATLVQPVGSPLSLECTVEGTSNPNLYWYRQAAGRGLQLLFYSVGIGQISSEVPQNLSASRPQDRQFILSSKKLLLSDSGFYLCAWSFAGDYGYTFGSGTRLTVV.

This clone was counted a few times. This chain joins TRBV2 and TRBJ1-5, with D unclear. The CDR3 spans 13 residues. Germline V gene sequence: CDR1 SNHLY, CDR2 FYNNEI. The ends were cut back, 5 bases at V and 4 bases at J, with 9 bases in the middle. DNA of the CDR3: TGTGCCAGCAGTCTGGACGGAAATCAGCCCCAGCATTTT. It encodes CASSLDGNQPQHF.

The chain employs TRBV7-2 and TRBJ1-5; D is undetermined. The CDR3 contains 14 residues. The V end lost 5 bases, the J end lost 4 bases, and 12 bases lay between the germline ends. Germline V gives CDR1 SGHTA, CDR2 FQGNSA. DNA for the CDR3: TGTGCCAGCAGCGATCGGTTCGGAAATCAGCCCCAGCATTTT. Translated, it gives CASSDRFGNQPQHF.

This clone has a handful of counts. The chain carries TRBV19 and TRBJ1-5; D may be TRBD1 (5 bases). CDR3 length: 14 amino acids. Deletions cut 4 bases from V and 7 bases from J, with 14 bases between. Germline CDR1 is LNHDA and CDR2 is SQIVND (reference sequence). In nucleotides, the CDR3 is TGTGCCAGTAGTAAAATTGGGGCTCAGCAGCCCCAGCATTTT. This sequence encodes CASSKIGAQQPQHF.